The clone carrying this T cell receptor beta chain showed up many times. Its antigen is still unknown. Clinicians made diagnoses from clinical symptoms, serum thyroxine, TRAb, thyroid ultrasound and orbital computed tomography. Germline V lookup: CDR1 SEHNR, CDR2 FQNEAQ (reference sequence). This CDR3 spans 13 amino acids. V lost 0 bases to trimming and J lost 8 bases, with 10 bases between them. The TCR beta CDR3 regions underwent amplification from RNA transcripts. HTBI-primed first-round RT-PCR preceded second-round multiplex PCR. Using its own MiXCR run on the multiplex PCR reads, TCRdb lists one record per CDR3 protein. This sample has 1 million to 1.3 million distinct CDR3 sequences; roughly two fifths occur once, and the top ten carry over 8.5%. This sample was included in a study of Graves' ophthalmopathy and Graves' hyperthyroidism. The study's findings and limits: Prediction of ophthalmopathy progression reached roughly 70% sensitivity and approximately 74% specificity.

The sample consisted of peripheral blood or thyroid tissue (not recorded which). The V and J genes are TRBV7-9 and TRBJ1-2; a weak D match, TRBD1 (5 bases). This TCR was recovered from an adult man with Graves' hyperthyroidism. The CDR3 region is CASSLAGAKGYTF. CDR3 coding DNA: TGTGCCAGCAGCTTAGCAGGGGCCAAGGGCTACACCTTC. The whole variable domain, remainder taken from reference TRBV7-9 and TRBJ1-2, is DTGVSQNPRHKITKRGQNVTFRCDPISEHNRLYWYRQTLGQGPEFLTYFQNEAQLEKSRLLSDRFSAERPKGSFSTLEIQRTEQGDSAMYLCASSLAGAKGYTFGSGTRLTVV.